This record concerns one T cell receptor (beta chain) sequence. Its antigen is still unknown. There are no base qualities to consult, and no much larger clone falls within one base. The sequencer listed for this sample is Illumina NovaSeq 6000. cDNA libraries for TCRalpha and TCRbeta were prepared by 5'RACE using constant-segment primers, with sample barcodes and unique molecular identifiers added. Trizol reagent was used to extract RNA from every sample. The libraries were amplified in two PCR steps, and the second step added a second sample barcode and Illumina TruSeq adapters. Sequencing of libraries was performed on an Illumina NovaSeq with 2 x 150 bp paired-end reads. The authors' pipeline ran thus. The reads were demultiplexed and collapsed into UMI-guided consensus sequences using migec v1.2.7. Using mixcr v2.1.11, UMI consensuses were aligned to TRA and TRB V and J templates and then assembled into clonotypes. A clonotype was counted as expanded or contracted only if both edgeR and NoisET called the change significant, with noise models trained on biological replicates. For edgeR calls, a false discovery rate-adjusted p below 0.01 and a log2 fold-change threshold of 1 were applied. As an exploratory analysis of dynamics, max-normalized trajectories of the 1000 most abundant clonotypes were examined with PCA combined with hierarchical clustering. The CD4 or CD8 phenotype of responding clones was assigned using the separately sequenced CD4+ and CD8+ repertoires. The public reads were quality trimmed at Q25 with fastp and then assembled into clones with MiXCR by TCRdb, keeping productive beta chains. Merged by CDR3 protein, the rows form single entries marked with the most common genes and DNA. The V and J calls were determined by TCRdb, not by the authors. The sample table shows some 310,000 distinct CDR3 sequences, and roughly 19% are seen once. Roughly 23% of the sample is in the top ten clones.

This entry is derived from a study of T-cell memory formation after mild COVID-19 (dated by TCRdb to 2020 to 2023). Turning to the overall study: TCR sequence clusters from the two donors were largely donor specific. Longitudinal TCRalpha and TCRbeta repertoire sequencing tracked T-cell clones expanding and contracting after mild COVID-19 in a couple of donors. The cohort was made up of two young adult volunteers, one female and one male, who were previously healthy.

Ficoll-Paque density gradient centrifugation was used to isolate PBMCs. General study outcomes and caveats: Some responding clones were found in pre-infection memory, which suggests that pre-existing cross-reactive memory T cells took part in the SARS-CoV-2 response. The study covered only a couple of mild cases, and larger cohorts including severe cases with pre-infection samples were considered necessary. Contracting CD4+ clones were located mainly in the CM and EM memory subsets, whereas CD8+ clones were found to be enriched in EMRA. SARS-CoV-2 specificity was not confirmed for the second-wave clones peaking on day 37. Balanced CD4/CD8 phenotypes were observed for clones contracting from day 15 to 85, whereas a bias towards CD4+ was observed for a second wave of clones expanding from day 15 to 37.

The source material was PBMCs or a T cell subset sorted from them (not recorded which). This TCR derives from a man aged 18 to 29 who had mild COVID-19 (a few samples of this study predate the infection). The sample titles of this study are shuffled in the database, so cell type and time point are left out; the donor was told from shared clones.

The nucleotides read TGTGCCAGCACCAGACCCCAGACAAAGAGTGGCTACACCTTC. The encoded protein is CASTRPQTKSGYTF. This chain is built from TRBV7-2 and TRBJ1-2; the D gene is unclear. Taken from cysteine to phenylalanine, the CDR3 has 14 residues. The CDR3 DNA has 42 bases and is translated from base 1. The germline V gene supplies CDR1 SGHTA and CDR2 FQGNSA. V and J are truncated by 7 bases and 7 bases respectively, leaving an intervening sequence of 19 bases.